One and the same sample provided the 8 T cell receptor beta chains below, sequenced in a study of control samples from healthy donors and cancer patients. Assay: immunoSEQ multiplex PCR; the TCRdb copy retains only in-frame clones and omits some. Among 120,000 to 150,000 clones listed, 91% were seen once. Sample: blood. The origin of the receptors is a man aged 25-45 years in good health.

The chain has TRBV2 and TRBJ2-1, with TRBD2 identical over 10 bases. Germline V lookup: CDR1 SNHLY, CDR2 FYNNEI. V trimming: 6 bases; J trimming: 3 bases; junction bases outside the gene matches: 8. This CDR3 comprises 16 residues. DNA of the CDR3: TGTGCCAGCAGGCTTAGGACTAGCGGCTTCTACAATGAGCAGTTCTTC. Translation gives CASRLRTSGFYNEQFF.

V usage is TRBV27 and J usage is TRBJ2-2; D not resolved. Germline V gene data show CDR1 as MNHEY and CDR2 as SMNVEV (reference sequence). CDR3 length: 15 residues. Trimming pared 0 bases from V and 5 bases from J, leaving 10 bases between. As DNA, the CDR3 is TGTGCCAGCAGTTTATCGACTTGGGGTACCGGGGAGCTGTTTTTT. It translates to CASSLSTWGTGELFF.

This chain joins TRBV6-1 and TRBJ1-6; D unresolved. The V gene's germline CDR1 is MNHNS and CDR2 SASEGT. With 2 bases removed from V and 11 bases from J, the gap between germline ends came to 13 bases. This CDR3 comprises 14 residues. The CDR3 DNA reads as TGTGCCAGCAGTGAATCGGCGGAGGGAGCACCCCTCCACTTT. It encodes CASSESAEGAPLHF.

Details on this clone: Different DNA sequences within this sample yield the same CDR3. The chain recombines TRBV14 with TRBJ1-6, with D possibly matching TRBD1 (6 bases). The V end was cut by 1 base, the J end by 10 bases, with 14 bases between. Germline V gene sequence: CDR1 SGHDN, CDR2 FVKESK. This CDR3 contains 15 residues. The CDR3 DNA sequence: TGTGCCAGCAGCCAAGTGGCGGGGGGGGGCTCACCCCTCCACTTT. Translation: CASSQVAGGGSPLHF.

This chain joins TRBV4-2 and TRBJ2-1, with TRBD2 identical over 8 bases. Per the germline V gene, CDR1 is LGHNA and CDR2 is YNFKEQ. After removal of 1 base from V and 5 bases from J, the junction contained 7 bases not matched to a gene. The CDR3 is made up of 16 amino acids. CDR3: CASSQARTSYHNEQFF. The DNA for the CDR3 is TGTGCCAGCAGCCAAGCCCGGACTAGCTACCACAATGAGCAGTTCTTC.

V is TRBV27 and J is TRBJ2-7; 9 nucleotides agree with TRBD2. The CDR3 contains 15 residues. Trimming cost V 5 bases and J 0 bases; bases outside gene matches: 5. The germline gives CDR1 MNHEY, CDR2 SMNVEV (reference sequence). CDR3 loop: CASSLSGGFSYEQYF. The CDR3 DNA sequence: TGTGCCAGCAGTCTTAGCGGGGGATTCTCCTACGAGCAGTACTTC.

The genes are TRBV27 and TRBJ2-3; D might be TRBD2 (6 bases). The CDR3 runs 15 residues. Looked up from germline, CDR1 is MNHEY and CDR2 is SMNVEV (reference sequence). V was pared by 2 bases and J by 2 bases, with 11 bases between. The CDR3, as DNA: TGTGCCAGCAGTTTAGTGGCGGGACTCACAGATACGCAGTATTTT. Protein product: CASSLVAGLTDTQYF.

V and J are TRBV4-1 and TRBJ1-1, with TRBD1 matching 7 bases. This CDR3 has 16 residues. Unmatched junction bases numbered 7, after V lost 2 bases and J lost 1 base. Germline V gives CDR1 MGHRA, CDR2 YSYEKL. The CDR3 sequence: CASSQLGGTANTEAFF. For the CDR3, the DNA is TGCGCCAGCAGCCAACTAGGCGGGACAGCGAACACTGAAGCTTTCTTT.